What follows are 22 T cell receptor beta chains derived from one specimen sequenced in a study of blood T cell repertoires in COVID-19. Sequencing used immunoSEQ multiplex PCR; TCRdb keeps in-frame clones, though not all of them. This table holds roughly 68,000 clones, 88% found once. Sequencing was carried out using peripheral blood. The receptors were gathered from a human donor in a cohort sampled during active COVID-19.

The count of this clone is one. The genes are TRBV5-1 and TRBJ2-3; TRBD1 matches at 10 bases. V shed 4 bases and J 1 base; nucleotides not matched to a gene: 3. The CDR3 sequence is 15 residues long. Germline CDR1 SGHRS, CDR2 YFSETQ. CDR3 DNA: TGCGCCAGCAGCCAGACAGGGGGCGGCACAGATACGCAGTATTTT. Amino acids: CASSQTGGGTDTQYF.

The chain has TRBV11-3 and TRBJ2-7; D possibly corresponds to TRBD1 (6 bases). The CDR3 has 13 amino acids. The V and J ends lost 5 bases and 9 bases respectively, with 17 bases between them. The germline CDR1 and CDR2 sequences are SGHNT and YENEEA. The CDR3 DNA follows: TGTGCCAGCAGCATACAACAGGGTAGTGTGCAGTACTTC. Encoded protein: CASSIQQGSVQYF.

This sequence joins TRBV7-9 and TRBJ1-1, with D unclear. V was trimmed by 5 bases and J by 2 bases, leaving 9 bases between them. The CDR3 loop spans 13 amino acids. The germline V gene has CDR1 SEHNR and CDR2 FQNEAQ (reference sequence). Here the CDR3 reads CASSARYNTEAFF. CDR3 coding DNA: TGTGCCAGCAGCGCCCGGTATAACACTGAAGCTTTCTTT.

This sequence joins TRBV7-2 and TRBJ2-1; the D gene is possibly TRBD1 (6 bases). The CDR3 consists of 16 residues. V shed 5 bases and J shed 0 bases, with 14 bases lying between them. The germline gives CDR1 SGHTA, CDR2 FQGNSA. The CDR3 spells CASSQKQGISYNEQFF. The CDR3 nucleotides are TGTGCCAGCAGCCAGAAACAGGGAATCTCCTACAATGAGCAGTTCTTC.

This sequence joins TRBV6-5 and TRBJ1-2, with D possibly TRBD1 on 5 matching bases. V was trimmed by 4 bases and J by 4 bases, leaving 13 bases between them. Per germline, CDR1 MNHEY and CDR2 SVGAGI. The CDR3 consists of 14 residues. The CDR3 sequence: CASSSDQGFYGYTF. DNA for the CDR3: TGTGCCAGCAGTTCGGATCAGGGATTCTATGGCTACACCTTC.

The rearrangement links TRBV7-9 to TRBJ2-5, with a possible D match to TRBD2 (6 bases). The germline CDR1 and CDR2 sequences are SEHNR and FQNEAQ (reference sequence). Trimming removed 5 bases at V and 7 bases at J, with 17 bases between. This CDR3 is 14 amino acids long. As DNA, the CDR3 is TGTGCCAGCAGCGCTAGAGGGGAGGAGGCGACCCAGTACTTC. Its translation is CASSARGEEATQYF.

The V call is TRBV5-5, the J call TRBJ2-2; TRBD1 might be the D (6 bases). With 4 bases removed from V and 0 bases from J, the gap between germline ends came to 10 bases. Germline V gene lookup returns CDR1 SGHKS and CDR2 YYEKEE (reference sequence). The CDR3 consists of 15 residues. This CDR3 is CASSPGTTNTGELFF. As DNA, the CDR3 is TGTGCCAGCAGCCCCGGGACAACGAACACCGGGGAGCTGTTTTTT.

CDR3 amino acids: CASSRQEQETQYF. In nucleotides, the CDR3 is TGCGCCAGCAGCAGGCAGGAACAAGAGACCCAGTACTTC. V usage is TRBV4-3 and J usage is TRBJ2-5; D gene ambiguous. The CDR3 totals 13 residues. In germline, CDR1 is LGHNA, CDR2 YSLEER. Trimming cost V 5 bases and J 2 bases, with 9 bases left between them.

The genes are TRBV18 and TRBJ2-1; 12 nucleotides align to TRBD2. CDR3 size: 15 residues. CDR1 and CDR2 from the germline V gene are KGHSH and LQKENI. With 3 bases clipped from V and 7 bases from J, the junction kept 4 bases outside the gene matches. This CDR3 reads CASSPGLAGTNEQFF. The DNA of the CDR3 is TGTGCCAGCTCACCTGGACTAGCGGGGACAAATGAGCAGTTCTTC.

The V call is TRBV6-5, the J call TRBJ2-4; D is unclear. CDR3 size: 14 residues. With 0 bases removed from V and 4 bases from J, the gap between germline ends came to 7 bases. In germline, CDR1 is MNHEY, CDR2 SVGAGI. As DNA, the CDR3 is TGTGCCAGCAGTTACTCTCCAGGAAAAAACATTCAGTACTTC. It specifies CASSYSPGKNIQYF.

This clone was seen a handful of times. This chain links TRBV30 with TRBJ2-6, with 11 bases fitting TRBD1. V trimming: 8 bases; J trimming: 2 bases; junction bases outside the gene matches: 8. CDR3 size: 16 residues. The germline CDR1 and CDR2 sequences are GTSNPN and SVGIG (reference sequence). CDR3 amino acids: CAGGTGGIAGANVLTF. DNA of the CDR3: TGTGCCGGAGGGACAGGGGGAATCGCTGGGGCCAACGTCCTGACTTTC.

The chain carries TRBV4-2 and TRBJ2-5; perhaps TRBD1 as D (5 bases). V gave up 1 base and J gave up 1 base, with 13 bases separating them. Germline loops: CDR1 LGHNA, CDR2 YNFKEQ. The CDR3 extends over 16 amino acids. The CDR3 DNA reads as TGTGCCAGCAGCCAAGGCAGCAGGGCTTCCCAAGAGACCCAGTACTTC. It specifies CASSQGSRASQETQYF.

V and J are TRBV10-1 and TRBJ1-4; D is unresolved. CDR1 and CDR2 (germline): WNHNN, SYGVQD (reference sequence). The CDR3 is made up of 15 amino acids. V lost 6 bases and J lost 4, with 15 bases in between. CDR3 sequence reads: CASSPPRPINEKLFF. DNA for the CDR3: TGCGCCAGCAGCCCCCCGAGGCCGATTAATGAAAAACTGTTTTTT.

This chain uses TRBV6-7 with TRBJ2-3; D gene unclear. TRBV6-7 is known as an ORF, though its function is uncertain. This CDR3 has 17 residues. Trimming shortened V by 4 bases and J by 6 bases, and 23 bases separated the two germline ends. The CDR3 DNA sequence: TGTGCCAGCAGTTCCAAAGAGAACCCCTACCGATCTGATACGCAGTATTTT. It translates to CASSSKENPYRSDTQYF.

The V call is TRBV6-1, the J call TRBJ1-1; 8 nucleotides align to TRBD1. V gave up 2 bases and J gave up 11 bases; unmatched junction bases: 13. This CDR3 contains 15 residues. The germline V gene has CDR1 MNHNS and CDR2 SASEGT. The DNA of the CDR3 is TGTGCCAGCAGTGAAAAGGGGACAGGTTGGAGTTTGGCTTTCTTT. It codes for CASSEKGTGWSLAFF.

This chain uses TRBV7-8 with TRBJ1-6, with a tentative D call TRBD1 (5 bases). Germline V lookup: CDR1 SGHVS, CDR2 FQNEAQ. V dropped 1 base and J dropped 6 bases, with 10 bases sitting between them. This CDR3 contains 15 residues. CDR3 protein: CASSLVGDSNSPLHF. DNA of the CDR3: TGTGCCAGCAGCTTAGTAGGGGATAGTAATTCACCCCTCCACTTT. The variable domain in full, with the rest retrieved from reference TRBV7-8 and TRBJ1-6, is GAGVSQSPRYKVAKRGQDVALRCDPISGHVSLFWYQQALGQGPEFLTYFQNEAQLDKSGLPSDRFFAERPEGSVSTLKIQRTQQEDSAVYLCASSLVGDSNSPLHFGNGTRLTVT.

The chain combines TRBV4-2 with TRBJ2-7; D is possibly TRBD1 (6 bases). CDR1 is LGHNA and CDR2 is YNFKEQ in the germline V gene. The V and J ends lost 1 base and 1 base respectively, with 11 bases between them. This CDR3 is 15 amino acids long. The CDR3 loop reads CASSQGQGPSYEQYF. For the CDR3, the DNA is TGTGCCAGCAGCCAAGGCCAGGGGCCGTCCTACGAGCAGTACTTC.

This sequence joins TRBV6-5 and TRBJ2-1; weak D call: TRBD2 (6 bases). The CDR3 loop spans 15 amino acids. Germline loops: CDR1 MNHEY, CDR2 SVGAGI. V lost 2 bases and J 4 bases, leaving 12 bases between the germline ends. The CDR3 loop reads CASSYEAGMYNEQFF. The CDR3 DNA reads TGTGCCAGCAGTTACGAGGCGGGAATGTACAATGAGCAGTTCTTC.

This clone was seen only a few times. The chain combines TRBV5-1 with TRBJ2-7, with 10 bases matching TRBD1. CDR1 and CDR2 (germline): SGHRS, YFSETQ. The CDR3 spans 14 residues. With 5 bases clipped from V and 6 bases from J, the junction kept 8 bases outside the gene matches. For the CDR3, the DNA is TGCGCCAGCAGAACCGGGACAGGGGATGGCGAGCAGTACTTC. This sequence encodes CASRTGTGDGEQYF.

As DNA, the CDR3 is TGTGCCAGCAGCCCAGGACAGGGGGCGAAACTGTTTTTT. Translation: CASSPGQGAKLFF. The V gene is TRBV7-2, the J gene TRBJ1-4; 11 bases match TRBD1. V shed 5 bases and J 11 bases; nucleotides not matched to a gene: 4. Germline loops: CDR1 SGHTA, CDR2 FQGNSA. The CDR3 runs 13 residues.

The V and J genes are TRBV19 and TRBJ1-2; 9 bases match TRBD1. The junction had 12 bases not matched to a gene; V was cut back by 7 bases and J by 3 bases. Germline V lookup: CDR1 LNHDA, CDR2 SQIVND (reference sequence). The CDR3 is 16 residues long. The CDR3 region has the DNA TGTGCCAGTACTCCGGGACAGGGTTGGCGCGACTATGGCTACACCTTC. The encoded protein is CASTPGQGWRDYGYTF. Filled out from reference TRBV19 and TRBJ1-2, the complete variable domain reads DGGITQSPKYLFRKEGQNVTLSCEQNLNHDAMYWYRQDPGQGLRLIYYSQIVNDFQKGDIAEGYSVSREKKESFPLTVTSAQKNPTAFYLCASTPGQGWRDYGYTFGSGTRLTVV.

The chain uses TRBV7-8 and TRBJ2-1; the match to TRBD2 covers 9 bases. Germline CDR1 and CDR2: SGHVS and FQNEAQ. Germline trimming cut 5 bases from V and 9 bases from J; bases unmatched to any gene: 11. The CDR3 loop spans 15 amino acids. Written as DNA, the CDR3 is TGTGCCAGCAGCAATCGACTAGCGGAAGAGAGTGAGCAGTTCTTC. Its translation is CASSNRLAEESEQFF.